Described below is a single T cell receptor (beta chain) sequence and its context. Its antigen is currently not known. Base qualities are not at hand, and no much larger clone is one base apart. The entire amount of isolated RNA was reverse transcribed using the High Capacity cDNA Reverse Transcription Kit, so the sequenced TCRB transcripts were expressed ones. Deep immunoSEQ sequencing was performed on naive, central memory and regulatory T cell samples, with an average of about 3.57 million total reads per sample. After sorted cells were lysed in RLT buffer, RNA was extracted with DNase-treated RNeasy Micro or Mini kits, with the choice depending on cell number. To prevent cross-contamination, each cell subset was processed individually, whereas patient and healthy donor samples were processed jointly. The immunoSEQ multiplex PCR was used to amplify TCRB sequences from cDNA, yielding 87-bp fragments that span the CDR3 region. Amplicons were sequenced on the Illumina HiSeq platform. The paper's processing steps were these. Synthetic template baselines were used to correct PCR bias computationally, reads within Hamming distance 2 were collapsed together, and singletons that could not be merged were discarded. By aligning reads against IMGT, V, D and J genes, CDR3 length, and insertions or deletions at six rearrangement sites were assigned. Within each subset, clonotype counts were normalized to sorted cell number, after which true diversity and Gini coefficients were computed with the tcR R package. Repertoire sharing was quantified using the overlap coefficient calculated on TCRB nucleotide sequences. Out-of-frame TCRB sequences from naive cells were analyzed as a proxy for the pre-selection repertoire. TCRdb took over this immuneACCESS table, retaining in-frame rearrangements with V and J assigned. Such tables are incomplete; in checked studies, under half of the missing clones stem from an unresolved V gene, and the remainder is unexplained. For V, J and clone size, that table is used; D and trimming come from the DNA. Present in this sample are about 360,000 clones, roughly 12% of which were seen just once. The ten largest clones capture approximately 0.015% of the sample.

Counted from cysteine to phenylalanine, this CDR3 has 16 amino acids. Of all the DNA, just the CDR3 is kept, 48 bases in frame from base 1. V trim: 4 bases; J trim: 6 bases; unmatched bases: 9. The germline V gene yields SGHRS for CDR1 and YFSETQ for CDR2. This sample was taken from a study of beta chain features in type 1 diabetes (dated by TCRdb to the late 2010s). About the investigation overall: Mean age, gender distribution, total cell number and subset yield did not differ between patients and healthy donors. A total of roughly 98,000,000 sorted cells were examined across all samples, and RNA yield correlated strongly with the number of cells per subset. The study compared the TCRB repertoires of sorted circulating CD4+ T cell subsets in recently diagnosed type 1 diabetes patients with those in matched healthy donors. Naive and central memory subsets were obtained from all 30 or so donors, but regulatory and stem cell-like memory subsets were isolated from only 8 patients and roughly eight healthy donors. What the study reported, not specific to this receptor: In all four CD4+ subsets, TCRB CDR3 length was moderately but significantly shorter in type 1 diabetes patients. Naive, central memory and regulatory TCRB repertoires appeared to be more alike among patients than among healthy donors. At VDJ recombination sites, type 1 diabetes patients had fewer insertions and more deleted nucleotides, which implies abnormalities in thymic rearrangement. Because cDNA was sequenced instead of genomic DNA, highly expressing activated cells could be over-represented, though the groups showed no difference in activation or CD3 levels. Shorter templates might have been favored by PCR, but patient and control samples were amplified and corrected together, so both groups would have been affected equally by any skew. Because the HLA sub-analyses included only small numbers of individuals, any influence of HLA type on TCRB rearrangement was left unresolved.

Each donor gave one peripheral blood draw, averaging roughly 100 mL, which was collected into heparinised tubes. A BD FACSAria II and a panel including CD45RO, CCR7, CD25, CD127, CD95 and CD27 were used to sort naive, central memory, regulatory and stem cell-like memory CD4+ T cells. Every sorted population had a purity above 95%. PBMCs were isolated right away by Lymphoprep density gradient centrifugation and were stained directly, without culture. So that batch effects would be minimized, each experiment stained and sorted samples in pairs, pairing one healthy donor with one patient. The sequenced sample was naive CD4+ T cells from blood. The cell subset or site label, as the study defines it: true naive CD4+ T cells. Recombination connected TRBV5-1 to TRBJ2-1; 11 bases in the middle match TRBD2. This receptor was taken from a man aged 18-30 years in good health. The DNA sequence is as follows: TGCGCCAGCAGCCTTCGACCGGGACTAGCGGCCAATGAGCAGTTCTTC. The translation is CASSLRPGLAANEQFF.